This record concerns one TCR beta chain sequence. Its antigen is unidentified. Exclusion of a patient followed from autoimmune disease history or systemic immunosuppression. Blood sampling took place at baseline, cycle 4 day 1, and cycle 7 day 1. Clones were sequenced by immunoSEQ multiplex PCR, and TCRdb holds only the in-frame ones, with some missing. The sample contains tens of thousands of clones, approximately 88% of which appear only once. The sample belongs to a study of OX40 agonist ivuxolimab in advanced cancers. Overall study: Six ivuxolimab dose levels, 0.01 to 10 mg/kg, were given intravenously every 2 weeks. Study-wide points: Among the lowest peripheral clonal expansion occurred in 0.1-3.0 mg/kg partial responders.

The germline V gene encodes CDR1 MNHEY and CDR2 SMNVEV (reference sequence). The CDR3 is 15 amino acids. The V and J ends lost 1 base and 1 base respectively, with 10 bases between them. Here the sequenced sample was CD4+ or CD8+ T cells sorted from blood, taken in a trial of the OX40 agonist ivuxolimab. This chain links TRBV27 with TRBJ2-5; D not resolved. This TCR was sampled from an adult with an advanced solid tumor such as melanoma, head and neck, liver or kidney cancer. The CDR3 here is CASSLFSWLQETQYF. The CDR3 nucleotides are TGTGCCAGCAGTTTATTTAGTTGGCTCCAAGAGACCCAGTACTTC.